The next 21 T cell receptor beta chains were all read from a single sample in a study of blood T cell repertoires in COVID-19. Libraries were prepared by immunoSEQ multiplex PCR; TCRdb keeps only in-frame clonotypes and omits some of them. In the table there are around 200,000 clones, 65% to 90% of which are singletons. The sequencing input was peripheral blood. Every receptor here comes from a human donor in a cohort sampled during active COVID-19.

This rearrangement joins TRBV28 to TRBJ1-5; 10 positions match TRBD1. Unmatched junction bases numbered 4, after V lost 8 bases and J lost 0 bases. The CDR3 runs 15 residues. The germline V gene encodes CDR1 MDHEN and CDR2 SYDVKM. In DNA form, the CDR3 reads TGTGCCAGCCGGGACAGGGGACTTAGCAATCAGCCCCAGCATTTT. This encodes CASRDRGLSNQPQHF.

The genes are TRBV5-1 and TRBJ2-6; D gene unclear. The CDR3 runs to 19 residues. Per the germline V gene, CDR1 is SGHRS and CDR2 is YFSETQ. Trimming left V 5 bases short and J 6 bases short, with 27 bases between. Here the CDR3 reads CASSLLVGGVDKVANVLTF. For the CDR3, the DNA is TGCGCCAGCAGTTTACTCGTAGGCGGAGTTGATAAAGTGGCCAACGTCCTGACTTTC.

This CDR3 reads CASSLALAGINEQFF. In nucleotides, the CDR3 is TGTGCCAGCAGTTTAGCACTAGCGGGAATCAATGAGCAGTTCTTC. This sequence joins TRBV27 and TRBJ2-1, with 10 nucleotides matching TRBD2. The CDR3 contains 15 residues. The V gene's germline CDR1 is MNHEY and CDR2 SMNVEV (reference sequence). V shed 2 bases, J shed 6 bases, and the junction held 4 bases outside the gene matches.

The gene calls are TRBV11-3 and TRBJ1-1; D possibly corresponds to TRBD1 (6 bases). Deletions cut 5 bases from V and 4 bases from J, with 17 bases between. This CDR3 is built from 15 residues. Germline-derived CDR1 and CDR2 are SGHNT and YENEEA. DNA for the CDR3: TGTGCCAGCAGCCTGGGCAGGGGCGAGGCCACTGAAGCTTTCTTT. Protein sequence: CASSLGRGEATEAFF. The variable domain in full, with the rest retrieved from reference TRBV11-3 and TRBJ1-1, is EAGVVQSPRYKIIEKKQPVAFWCNPISGHNTLYWYLQNLGQGPELLIRYENEEAVDDSQLPKDRFSAERLKGVDSTLKIQPAELGDSAVYLCASSLGRGEATEAFFGQGTRLTVV.

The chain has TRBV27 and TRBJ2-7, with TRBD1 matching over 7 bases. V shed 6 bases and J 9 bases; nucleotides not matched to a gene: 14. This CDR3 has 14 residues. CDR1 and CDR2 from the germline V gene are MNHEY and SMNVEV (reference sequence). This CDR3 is CASRQGQELRGQYF. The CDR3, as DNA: TGTGCCAGCAGACAGGGGCAAGAGCTACGAGGGCAGTACTTC.

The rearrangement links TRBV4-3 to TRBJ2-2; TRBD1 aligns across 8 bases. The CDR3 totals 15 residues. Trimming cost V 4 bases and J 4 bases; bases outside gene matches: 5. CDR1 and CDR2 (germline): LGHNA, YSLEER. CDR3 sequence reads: CASSLGQGPTGELFF. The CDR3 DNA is TGCGCCAGCAGCCTTGGACAGGGCCCCACCGGGGAGCTGTTTTTT.

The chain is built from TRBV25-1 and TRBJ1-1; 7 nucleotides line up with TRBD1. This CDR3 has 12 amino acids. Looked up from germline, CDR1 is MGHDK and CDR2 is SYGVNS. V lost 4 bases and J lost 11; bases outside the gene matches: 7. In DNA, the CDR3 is TGTGCCAGCAGTGGAGGGGGCGGTATGGCTTTCTTT. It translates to CASSGGGGMAFF. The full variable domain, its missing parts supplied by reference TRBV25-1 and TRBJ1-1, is EADIYQTPRYLVIGTGKKITLECSQTMGHDKMYWYQQDPGMELHLIHYSYGVNSTEKGDLSSESTVSRIRTEHFPLTLESARPSHTSQYLCASSGGGGMAFFGQGTRLTVV.

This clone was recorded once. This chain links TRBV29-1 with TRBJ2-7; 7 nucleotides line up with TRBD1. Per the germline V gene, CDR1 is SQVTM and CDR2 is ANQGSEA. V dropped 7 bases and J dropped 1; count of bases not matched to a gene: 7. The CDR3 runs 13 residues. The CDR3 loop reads CSAEDRVSYEQYF. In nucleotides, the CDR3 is TGCAGCGCAGAAGACAGGGTGTCCTACGAGCAGTACTTC.

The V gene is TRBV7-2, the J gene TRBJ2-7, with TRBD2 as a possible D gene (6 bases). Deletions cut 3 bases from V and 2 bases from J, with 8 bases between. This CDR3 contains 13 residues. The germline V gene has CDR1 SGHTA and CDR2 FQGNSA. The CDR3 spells CASSFREAYEQYF. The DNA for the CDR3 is TGTGCCAGCAGCTTTAGGGAGGCCTACGAGCAGTACTTC.

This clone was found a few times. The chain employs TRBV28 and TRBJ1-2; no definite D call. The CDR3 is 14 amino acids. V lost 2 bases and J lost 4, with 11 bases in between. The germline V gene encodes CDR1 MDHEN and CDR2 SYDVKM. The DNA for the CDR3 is TGTGCCAGCAGTTTAAACAGAGACCCCTATGGCTACACCTTC. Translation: CASSLNRDPYGYTF.

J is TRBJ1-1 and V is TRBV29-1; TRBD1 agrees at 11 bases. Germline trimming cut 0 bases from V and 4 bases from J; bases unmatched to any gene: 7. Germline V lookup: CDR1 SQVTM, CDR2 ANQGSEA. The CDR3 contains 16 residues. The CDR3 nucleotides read TGCAGCGTTGAAGATCCGGGGACAGGGGGGGCCACTGAAGCTTTCTTT. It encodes CSVEDPGTGGATEAFF.

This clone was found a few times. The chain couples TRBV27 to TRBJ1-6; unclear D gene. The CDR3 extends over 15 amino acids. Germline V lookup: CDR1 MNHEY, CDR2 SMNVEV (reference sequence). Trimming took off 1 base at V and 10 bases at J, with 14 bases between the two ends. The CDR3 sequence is CASSLYRDFPSPLHF. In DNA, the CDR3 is TGTGCCAGCAGTTTATATCGAGACTTCCCCTCACCCCTCCACTTT.

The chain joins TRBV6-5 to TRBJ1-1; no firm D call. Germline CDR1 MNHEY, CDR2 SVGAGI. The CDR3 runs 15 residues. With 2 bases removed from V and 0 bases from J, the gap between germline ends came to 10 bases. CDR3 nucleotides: TGTGCCAGCAGTTACCAAAAACAGATGAACACTGAAGCTTTCTTT. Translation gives CASSYQKQMNTEAFF.

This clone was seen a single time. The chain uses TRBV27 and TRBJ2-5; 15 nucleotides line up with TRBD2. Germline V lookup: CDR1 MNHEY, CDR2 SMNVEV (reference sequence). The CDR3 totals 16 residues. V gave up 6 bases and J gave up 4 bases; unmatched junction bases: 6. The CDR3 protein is CASSQWTSGGVETQYF. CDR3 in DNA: TGTGCCAGCAGCCAATGGACTAGCGGGGGGGTAGAGACCCAGTACTTC.

The CDR3 loop reads CASSLSHGSETQYF. In nucleotides, the CDR3 is TGTGCCAGCAGTTTATCGCACGGGAGTGAGACCCAGTACTTC. This chain uses TRBV27 with TRBJ2-5; D may be TRBD2 (6 bases). The CDR3 runs to 14 residues. Germline V gene lookup returns CDR1 MNHEY and CDR2 SMNVEV (reference sequence). Trimming took off 0 bases at V and 5 bases at J, with 10 bases between the two ends.

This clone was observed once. CDR3 nucleotides: TGCAGCGTTGTTGGCGGATACTCTGGGGCCAACGTCCTGACTTTC. It encodes CSVVGGYSGANVLTF. The rearrangement links TRBV29-1 to TRBJ2-6; no definite D call. V lost 4 bases to trimming and J lost 0 bases, with 10 bases between them. In germline, CDR1 is SQVTM, CDR2 ANQGSEA. This CDR3 region has 15 residues.

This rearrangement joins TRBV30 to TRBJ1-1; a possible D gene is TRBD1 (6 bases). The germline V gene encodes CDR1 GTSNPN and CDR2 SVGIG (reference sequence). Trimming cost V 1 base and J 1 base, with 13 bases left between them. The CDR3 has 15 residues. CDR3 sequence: CAWSGRGGKNTEAFF. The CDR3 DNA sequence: TGTGCCTGGAGTGGGCGAGGGGGTAAGAACACTGAAGCTTTCTTT.

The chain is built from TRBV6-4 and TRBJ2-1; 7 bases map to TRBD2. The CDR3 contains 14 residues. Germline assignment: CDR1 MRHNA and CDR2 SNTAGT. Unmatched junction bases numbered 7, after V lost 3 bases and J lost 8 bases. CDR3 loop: CASSEIGGGYEQFF. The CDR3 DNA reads TGTGCCAGCAGTGAGATCGGGGGAGGGTATGAGCAGTTCTTC.

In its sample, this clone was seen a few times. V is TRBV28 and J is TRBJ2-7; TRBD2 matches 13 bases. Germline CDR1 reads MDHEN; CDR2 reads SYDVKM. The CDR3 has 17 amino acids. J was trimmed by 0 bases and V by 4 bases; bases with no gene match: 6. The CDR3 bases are TGTGCCAGCAGTTACCCGAGGACTAGCGGGAGCTCCTACGAGCAGTACTTC. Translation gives CASSYPRTSGSSYEQYF.

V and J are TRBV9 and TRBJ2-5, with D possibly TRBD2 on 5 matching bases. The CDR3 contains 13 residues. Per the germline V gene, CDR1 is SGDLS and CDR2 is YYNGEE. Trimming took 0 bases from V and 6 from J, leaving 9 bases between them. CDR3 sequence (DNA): TGTGCCAGCAGCGTAGGGTCGGGAAAGACCCAGTACTTC. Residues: CASSVGSGKTQYF.

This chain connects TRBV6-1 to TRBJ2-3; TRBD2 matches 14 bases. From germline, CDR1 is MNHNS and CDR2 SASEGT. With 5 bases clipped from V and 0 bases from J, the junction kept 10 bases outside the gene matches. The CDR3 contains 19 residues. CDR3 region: CASSKGTSGSIPSTDTQYF. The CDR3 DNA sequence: TGTGCCAGCAGTAAAGGGACTAGCGGGAGTATTCCTAGCACAGATACGCAGTATTTT.